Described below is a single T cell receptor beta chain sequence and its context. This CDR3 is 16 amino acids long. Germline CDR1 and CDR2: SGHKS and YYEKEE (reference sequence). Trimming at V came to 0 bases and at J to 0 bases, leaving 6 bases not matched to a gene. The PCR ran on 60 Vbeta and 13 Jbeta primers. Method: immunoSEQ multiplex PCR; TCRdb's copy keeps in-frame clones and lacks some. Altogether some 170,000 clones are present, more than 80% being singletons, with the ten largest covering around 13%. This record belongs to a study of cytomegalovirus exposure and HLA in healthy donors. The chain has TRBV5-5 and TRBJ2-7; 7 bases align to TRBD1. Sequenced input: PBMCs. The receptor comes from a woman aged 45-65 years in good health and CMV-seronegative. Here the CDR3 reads CASSLEGTAISYEQYF. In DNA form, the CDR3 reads TGTGCCAGCAGCTTGGAAGGGACAGCGATCTCCTACGAGCAGTACTTC. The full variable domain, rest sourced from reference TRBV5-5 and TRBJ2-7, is DAGVTQSPTHLIKTRGQQVTLRCSPISGHKSVSWYQQVLGQGPQFIFQYYEKEERGRGNFPDRFSARQFPNYSSELNVNALLLGDSALYLCASSLEGTAISYEQYFGPGTRLTVT.